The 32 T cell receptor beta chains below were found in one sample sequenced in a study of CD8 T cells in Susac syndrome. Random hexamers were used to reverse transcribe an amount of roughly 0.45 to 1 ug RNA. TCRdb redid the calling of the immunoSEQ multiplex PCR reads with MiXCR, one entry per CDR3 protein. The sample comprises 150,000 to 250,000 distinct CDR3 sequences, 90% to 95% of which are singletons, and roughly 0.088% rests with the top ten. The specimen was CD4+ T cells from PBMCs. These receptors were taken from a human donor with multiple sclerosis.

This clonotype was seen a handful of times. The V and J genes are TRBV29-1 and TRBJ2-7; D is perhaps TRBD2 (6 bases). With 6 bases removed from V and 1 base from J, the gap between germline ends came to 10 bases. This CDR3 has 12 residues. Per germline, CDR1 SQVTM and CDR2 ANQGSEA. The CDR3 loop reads CSVTRGSYEQYF. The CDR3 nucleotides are TGCAGCGTGACCCGGGGGTCCTACGAGCAGTACTTC.

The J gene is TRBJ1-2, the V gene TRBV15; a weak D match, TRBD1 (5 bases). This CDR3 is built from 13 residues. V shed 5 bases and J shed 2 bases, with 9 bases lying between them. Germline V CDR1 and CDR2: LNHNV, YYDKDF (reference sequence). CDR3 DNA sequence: TGTGCCACCAGCGGGGCCAGCAACTATGGCTACACCTTC. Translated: CATSGASNYGYTF.

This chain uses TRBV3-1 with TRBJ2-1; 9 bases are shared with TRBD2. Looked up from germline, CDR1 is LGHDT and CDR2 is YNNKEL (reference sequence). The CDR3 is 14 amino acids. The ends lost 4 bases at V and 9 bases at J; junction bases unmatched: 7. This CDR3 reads CASSPSLAGSEQFF. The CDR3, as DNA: TGTGCCAGCAGCCCCTCGCTAGCGGGGTCTGAGCAGTTCTTC.

The CDR3 here is CASSRVGAYEQYF. The CDR3 bases are TGTGCCAGCAGTAGAGTTGGGGCCTACGAGCAGTACTTC. The chain carries TRBV7-6 and TRBJ2-7; D remains ambiguous. The ends were cut back, 6 bases at V and 2 bases at J, with 11 bases in the middle. The CDR3 runs to 13 residues. Germline assignment: CDR1 SGHVS and CDR2 FNYEAQ. Based on the CDR3 plus reference TRBV7-6 and TRBJ2-7, the full variable domain is GAGVSQSPRYKVTKRGQDVALRCDPISGHVSLYWYRQALGQGPEFLTYFNYEAQQDKSGLPNDRFSAERPEGSISTLTIQRTEQRDSAMYRCASSRVGAYEQYFGPGTRLTVT.

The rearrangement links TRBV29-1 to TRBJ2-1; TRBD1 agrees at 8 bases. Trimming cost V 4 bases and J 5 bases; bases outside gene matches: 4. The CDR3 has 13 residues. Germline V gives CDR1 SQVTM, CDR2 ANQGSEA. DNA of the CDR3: TGCAGCGTTGTGGGACAGGTAAACAATGAGCAGTTCTTC. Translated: CSVVGQVNNEQFF.

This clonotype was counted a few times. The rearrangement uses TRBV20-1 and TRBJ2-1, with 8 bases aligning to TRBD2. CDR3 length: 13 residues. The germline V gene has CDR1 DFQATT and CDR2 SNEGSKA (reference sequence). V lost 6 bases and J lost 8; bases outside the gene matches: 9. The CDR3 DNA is TGCAGTGCCGCCGGGACTAGGGAGGATGAGCAGTTCTTC. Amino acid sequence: CSAAGTREDEQFF.

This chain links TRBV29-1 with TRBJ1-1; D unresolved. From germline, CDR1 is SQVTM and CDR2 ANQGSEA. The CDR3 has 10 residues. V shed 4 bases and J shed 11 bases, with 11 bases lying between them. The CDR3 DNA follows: TGCAGCGTTGTGGAGCCCCCCGCTTTCTTT. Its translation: CSVVEPPAFF.

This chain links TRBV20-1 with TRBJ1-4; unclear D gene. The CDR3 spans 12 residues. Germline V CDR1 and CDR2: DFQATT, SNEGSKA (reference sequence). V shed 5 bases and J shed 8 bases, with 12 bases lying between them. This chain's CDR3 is CSAAVDDEKLFF. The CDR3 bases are TGCAGTGCTGCTGTGGACGACGAAAAACTGTTTTTT.

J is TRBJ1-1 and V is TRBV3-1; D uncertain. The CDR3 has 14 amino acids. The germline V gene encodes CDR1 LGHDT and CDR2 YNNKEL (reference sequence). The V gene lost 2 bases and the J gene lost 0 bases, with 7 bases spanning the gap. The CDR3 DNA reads TGTGCCAGCAGCCAACAGGTCCTGAACACTGAAGCTTTCTTT. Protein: CASSQQVLNTEAFF.

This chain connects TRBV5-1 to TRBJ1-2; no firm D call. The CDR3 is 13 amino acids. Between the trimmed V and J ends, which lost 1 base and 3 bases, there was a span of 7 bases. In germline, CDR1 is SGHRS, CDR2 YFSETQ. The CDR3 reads CASSLIGDYGYTF. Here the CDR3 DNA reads TGCGCCAGCAGCTTGATCGGGGACTATGGCTACACCTTC. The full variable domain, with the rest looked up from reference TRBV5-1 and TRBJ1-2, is KAGVTQTPRYLIKTRGQQVTLSCSPISGHRSVSWYQQTPGQGLQFLFEYFSETQRNKGNFPGRFSGRQFSNSRSEMNVSTLELGDSALYLCASSLIGDYGYTFGSGTRLTVV.

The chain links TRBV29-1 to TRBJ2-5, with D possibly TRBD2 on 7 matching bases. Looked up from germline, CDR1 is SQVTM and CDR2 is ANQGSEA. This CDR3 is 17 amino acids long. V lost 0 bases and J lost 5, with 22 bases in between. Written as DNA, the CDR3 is TGCAGCGTTGAAGAAAGAGGGGGGGCCACGATCGGTGAGACCCAGTACTTC. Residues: CSVEERGGATIGETQYF.

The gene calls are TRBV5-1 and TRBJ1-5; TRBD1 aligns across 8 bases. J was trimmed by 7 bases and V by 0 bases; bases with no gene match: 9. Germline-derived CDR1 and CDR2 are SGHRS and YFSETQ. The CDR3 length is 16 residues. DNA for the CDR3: TGCGCCAGCAGCTTGGAGCCGACAGGGGAAGGGCAGCCCCAGCATTTT. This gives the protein CASSLEPTGEGQPQHF.

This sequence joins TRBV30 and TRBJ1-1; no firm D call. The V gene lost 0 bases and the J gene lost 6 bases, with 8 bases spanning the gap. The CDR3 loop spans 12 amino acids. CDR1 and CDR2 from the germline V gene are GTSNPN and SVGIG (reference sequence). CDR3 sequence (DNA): TGTGCCTGGAGTGTACTTACAGCTGAAGCTTTCTTT. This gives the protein CAWSVLTAEAFF.

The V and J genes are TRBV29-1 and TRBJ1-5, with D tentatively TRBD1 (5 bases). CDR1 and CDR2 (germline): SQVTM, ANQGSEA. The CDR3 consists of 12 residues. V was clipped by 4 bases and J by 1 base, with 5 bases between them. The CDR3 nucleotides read TGCAGCGTTGGACAGAGCAATCAGCCCCAGCATTTT. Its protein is CSVGQSNQPQHF.

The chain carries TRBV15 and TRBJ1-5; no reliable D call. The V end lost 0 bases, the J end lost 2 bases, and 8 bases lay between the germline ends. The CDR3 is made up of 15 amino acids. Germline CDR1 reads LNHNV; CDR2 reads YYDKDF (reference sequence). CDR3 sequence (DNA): TGTGCCACCAGCAGAGATATGGCGGGCAATCAGCCCCAGCATTTT. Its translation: CATSRDMAGNQPQHF.

CDR3 nucleotide sequence: TGCAGCGTTCGAGGGGGCCGCTCCACAGATACGCAGTATTTT. Its protein is CSVRGGRSTDTQYF. V usage is TRBV29-1 and J usage is TRBJ2-3; TRBD1 matches at 7 bases. This CDR3 contains 14 residues. V shed 5 bases and J 2 bases; nucleotides not matched to a gene: 7. Germline CDR1 SQVTM, CDR2 ANQGSEA.

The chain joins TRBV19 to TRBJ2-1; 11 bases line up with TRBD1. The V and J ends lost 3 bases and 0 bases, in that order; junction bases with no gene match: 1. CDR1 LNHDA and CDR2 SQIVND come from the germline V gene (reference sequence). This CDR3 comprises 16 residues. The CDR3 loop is CASSMGQGDSYNEQFF. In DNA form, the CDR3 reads TGTGCCAGTAGTATGGGACAGGGGGACTCCTACAATGAGCAGTTCTTC.

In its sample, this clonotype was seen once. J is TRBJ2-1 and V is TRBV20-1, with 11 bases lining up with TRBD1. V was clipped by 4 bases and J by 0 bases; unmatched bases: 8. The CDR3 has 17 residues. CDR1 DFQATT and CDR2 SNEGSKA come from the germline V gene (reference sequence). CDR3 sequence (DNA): TGCAGTGCTAAAAACCCCGGGACAGGGGGCTCCTACAATGAGCAGTTCTTC. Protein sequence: CSAKNPGTGGSYNEQFF.

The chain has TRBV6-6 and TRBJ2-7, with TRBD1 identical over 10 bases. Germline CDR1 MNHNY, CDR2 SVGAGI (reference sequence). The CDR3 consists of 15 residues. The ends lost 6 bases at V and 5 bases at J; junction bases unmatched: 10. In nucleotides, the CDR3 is TGTGCCAGCAGCTCACCATGGACAGGGGGAAACGAGCAGTACTTC. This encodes CASSSPWTGGNEQYF.

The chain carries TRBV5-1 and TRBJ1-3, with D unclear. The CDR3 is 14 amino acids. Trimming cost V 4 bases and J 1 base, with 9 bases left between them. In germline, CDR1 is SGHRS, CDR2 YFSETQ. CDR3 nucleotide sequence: TGCGCCAGCAGCGGCGGTACATCTGGAAACACCATATATTTT. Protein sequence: CASSGGTSGNTIYF.

CDR3 sequence (DNA): TGTGCCAGCGGACAGGGAAGGAATTCACCCCTCCACTTT. It codes for CASGQGRNSPLHF. This sequence joins TRBV6-1 and TRBJ1-6, with TRBD1 matching over 8 bases. Per germline, CDR1 MNHNS and CDR2 SASEGT. This CDR3 has 13 amino acids. The V and J ends lost 8 bases and 7 bases, in that order; junction bases with no gene match: 4.

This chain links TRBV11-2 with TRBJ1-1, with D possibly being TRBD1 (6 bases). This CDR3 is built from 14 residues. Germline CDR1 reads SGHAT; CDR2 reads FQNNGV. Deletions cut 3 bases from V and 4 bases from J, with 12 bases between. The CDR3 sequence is CASSFLRGTTEAFF. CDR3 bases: TGTGCCAGCAGCTTCTTGAGGGGGACCACTGAAGCTTTCTTT.

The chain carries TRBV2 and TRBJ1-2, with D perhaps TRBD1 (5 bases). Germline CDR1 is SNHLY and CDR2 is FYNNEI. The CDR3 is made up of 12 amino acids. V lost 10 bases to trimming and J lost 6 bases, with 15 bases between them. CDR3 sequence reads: CATRGAADGYTF. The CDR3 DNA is TGTGCCACCAGAGGGGCAGCAGATGGCTACACCTTC.

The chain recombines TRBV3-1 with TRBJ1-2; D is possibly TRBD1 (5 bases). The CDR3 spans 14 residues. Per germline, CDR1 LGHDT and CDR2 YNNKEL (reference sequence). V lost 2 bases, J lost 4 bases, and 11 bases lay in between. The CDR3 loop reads CASSQTGGGYGYTF. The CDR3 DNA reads TGTGCCAGCAGCCAAACGGGGGGGGGCTATGGCTACACCTTC.

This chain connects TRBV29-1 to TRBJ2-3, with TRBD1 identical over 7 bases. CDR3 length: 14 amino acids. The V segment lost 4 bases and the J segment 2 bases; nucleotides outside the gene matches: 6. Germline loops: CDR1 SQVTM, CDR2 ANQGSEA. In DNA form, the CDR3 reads TGCAGCGTTGTAAGGGACAGATCCACAGATACGCAGTATTTT. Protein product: CSVVRDRSTDTQYF.

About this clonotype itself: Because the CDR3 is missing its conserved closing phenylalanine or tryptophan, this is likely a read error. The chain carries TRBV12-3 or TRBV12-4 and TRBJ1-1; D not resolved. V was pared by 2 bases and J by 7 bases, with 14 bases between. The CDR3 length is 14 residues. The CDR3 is CASSLMAGVSEAFL. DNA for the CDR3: TGTGCCAGCAGTTTAATGGCCGGGGTGAGTGAAGCTTTCCTT.

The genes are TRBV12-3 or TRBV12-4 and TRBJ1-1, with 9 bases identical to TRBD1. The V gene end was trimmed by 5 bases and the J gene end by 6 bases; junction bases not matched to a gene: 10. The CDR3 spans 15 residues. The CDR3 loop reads CASSPAGTGISEAFF. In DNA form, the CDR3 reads TGTGCCAGCAGTCCCGCCGGGACAGGGATCTCTGAAGCTTTCTTT.

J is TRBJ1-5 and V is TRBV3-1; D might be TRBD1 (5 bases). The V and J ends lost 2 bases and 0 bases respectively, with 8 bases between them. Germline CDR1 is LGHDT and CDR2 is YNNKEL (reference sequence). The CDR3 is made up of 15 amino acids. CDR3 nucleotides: TGTGCCAGCAGCCAACAGGGAAATAGCAATCAGCCCCAGCATTTT. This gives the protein CASSQQGNSNQPQHF.

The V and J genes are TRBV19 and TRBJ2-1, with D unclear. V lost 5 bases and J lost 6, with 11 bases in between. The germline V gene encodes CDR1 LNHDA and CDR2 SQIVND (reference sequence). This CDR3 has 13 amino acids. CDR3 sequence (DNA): TGTGCCAGTAGTGGGGTCGTAGGCAATGAGCAGTTCTTC. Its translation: CASSGVVGNEQFF. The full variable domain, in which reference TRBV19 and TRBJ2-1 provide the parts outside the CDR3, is DGGITQSPKYLFRKEGQNVTLSCEQNLNHDAMYWYRQDPGQGLRLIYYSQIVNDFQKGDIAEGYSVSREKKESFPLTVTSAQKNPTAFYLCASSGVVGNEQFFGPGTRLTVL.

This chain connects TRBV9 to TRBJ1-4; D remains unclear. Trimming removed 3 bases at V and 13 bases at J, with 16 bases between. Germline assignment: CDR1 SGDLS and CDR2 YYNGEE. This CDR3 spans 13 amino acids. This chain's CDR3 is CASSADTGSRLFF. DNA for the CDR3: TGTGCCAGCAGCGCCGATACTGGGTCACGACTGTTTTTT.

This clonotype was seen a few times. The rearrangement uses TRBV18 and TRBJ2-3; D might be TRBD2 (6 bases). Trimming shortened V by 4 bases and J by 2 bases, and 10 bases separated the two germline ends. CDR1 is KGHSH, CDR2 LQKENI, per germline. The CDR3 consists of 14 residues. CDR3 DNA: TGTGCCAGCTCACGTGGAGGGTCCACAGATACGCAGTATTTT. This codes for CASSRGGSTDTQYF. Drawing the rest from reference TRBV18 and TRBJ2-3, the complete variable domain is NAGVMQNPRHLVRRRGQEARLRCSPMKGHSHVYWYRQLPEEGLKFMVYLQKENIIDESGMPKERFSAEFPKEGPSILRIQQVVRGDSAAYFCASSRGGSTDTQYFGPGTRLTVL.

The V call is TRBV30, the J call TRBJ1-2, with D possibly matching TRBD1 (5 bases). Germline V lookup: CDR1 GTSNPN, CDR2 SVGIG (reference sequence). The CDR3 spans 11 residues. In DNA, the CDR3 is TGTGGCAGGGAGGCGGACTATGGCTACACCTTC. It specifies CGREADYGYTF.